The 30 T cell receptor beta chains presented below share a single source sample, sequenced in a study of human T cells and chemical hapten exposure. Time point denoted: patch test 2, 6 weeks after DPC sensitization. Treatment denoted: therapeutic diphenylcyclopropenone sensitization with weekly scalp DPC. TCRdb analysed the RACE reads with MiXCR anew, one entry per CDR3 protein. This sample has fewer than 150,000 distinct CDR3 sequences; roughly 10% occur once, and the top ten carry more than 1.1%. Source: whole blood, taken in connection with sensitization to the hapten diphenylcyclopropenone (DPC). The receptors originated from a woman aged 50 to 65 with alopecia areata. Some clones in this sample may be carry-over from other donors' samples.

The CDR3 region has the DNA TGCAGCGCAACCGGACCGACTAGCGGGAGCTCCTACAATGAGCAGTTCTTC. Translating it yields CSATGPTSGSSYNEQFF. J is TRBJ2-1 and V is TRBV29-1; 12 bases line up with TRBD2. Germline lookup yields CDR1 SQVTM and CDR2 ANQGSEA. The V segment lost 7 bases and the J segment 0 bases; nucleotides outside the gene matches: 10. The CDR3 spans 17 residues.

This clonotype was detected many times. This chain links TRBV28 with TRBJ1-5, with 9 bases that match TRBD1. Germline-derived CDR1 and CDR2 are MDHEN and SYDVKM. The CDR3 covers 17 residues. V was pared by 3 bases and J by 2 bases, with 8 bases of the junction left unmatched. The CDR3 here is CASSFGMGQGGNQPQHF. In DNA form, the CDR3 reads TGTGCCAGCAGTTTCGGTATGGGACAGGGTGGCAATCAGCCCCAGCATTTT.

The V call is TRBV7-3, the J call TRBJ2-6; 10 positions match TRBD2. V trimming: 0 bases; J trimming: 3 bases; junction bases outside the gene matches: 5. Germline CDR1 SGHTA, CDR2 FQGTGA. This CDR3 comprises 18 residues. This CDR3 is CASSLTPSGRGGANVLTF. The CDR3 DNA reads as TGTGCCAGCAGCTTAACGCCTAGCGGGAGAGGTGGGGCCAACGTCCTGACTTTC.

The CDR3 region has the DNA TGCGCCAGCCAGGGGGCTGGAGAGACCCAGTACTTC. Amino acids: CASQGAGETQYF. The gene calls are TRBV5-1 and TRBJ2-5; 8 bases fit TRBD1. This CDR3 spans 12 amino acids. Germline CDR1 is SGHRS and CDR2 is YFSETQ. The junction had 3 bases not matched to a gene; V was cut back by 7 bases and J by 4 bases.

This clonotype showed up many times. The CDR3 sequence is CSVGGGTEAFF. The CDR3 coding sequence is TGCAGCGTTGGGGGGGGCACTGAAGCTTTCTTT. The chain has TRBV29-1 and TRBJ1-1; D might be TRBD1 (5 bases). The CDR3 sequence is 11 residues long. Germline assignment: CDR1 SQVTM and CDR2 ANQGSEA. V was cut by 4 bases and J by 4 bases, with 7 bases left in between.

This clonotype was seen many times. This rearrangement joins TRBV20-1 to TRBJ2-1, with 13 positions matching TRBD2. The CDR3 loop spans 18 amino acids. Losses at the gene ends were 6 bases for V and 8 bases for J; bases not matched to a gene: 19. Germline assignment: CDR1 DFQATT and CDR2 SNEGSKA (reference sequence). The DNA of the CDR3 is TGCAGTGCCTGGTCCCCAACTAGCGGGAGGGCTAATCGCTATGAGCAGTTCTTC. Residues: CSAWSPTSGRANRYEQFF.

The rearrangement joins TRBV20-1 to TRBJ1-6; D uncertain. The CDR3 runs to 15 residues. Per germline, CDR1 DFQATT and CDR2 SNEGSKA (reference sequence). Trimming cost V 3 bases and J 6 bases, with 15 bases left between them. The CDR3 region is CSASGQGYGNSPLHF. The CDR3 bases are TGCAGTGCTAGCGGCCAAGGATATGGTAATTCACCCCTCCACTTT.

This clonotype appeared many times. The rearrangement uses TRBV14 and TRBJ2-5; D not certain. Trimming removed 2 bases at V and 7 bases at J, with 11 bases between. Germline V CDR1 and CDR2: SGHDN, FVKESK. The CDR3 consists of 13 residues. DNA for the CDR3: TGTGCCAGCAGCCAATTTCAAGCTTCGACCCAGTACTTC. Amino acid sequence: CASSQFQASTQYF.

This clonotype was counted a few times. The chain couples TRBV6-5 to TRBJ2-2; a possible D gene is TRBD1 (5 bases). Per germline, CDR1 MNHEY and CDR2 SVGAGI. The CDR3 length is 16 residues. Trimming removed 0 bases at V and 4 bases at J, with 12 bases between. CDR3 protein: CASSYSGQVFTGELFF. The CDR3 DNA reads as TGTGCCAGCAGTTACTCCGGACAAGTGTTCACCGGGGAGCTGTTTTTT.

The genes are TRBV12-3 or TRBV12-4 and TRBJ2-4; D is unclear. This CDR3 is 13 amino acids long. V was trimmed by 5 bases and J by 6 bases, leaving 11 bases between them. This CDR3 is CASSQLPGNIQYF. The CDR3 bases are TGTGCCAGCAGTCAGCTACCGGGAAACATTCAGTACTTC.

The chain carries TRBV20-1 and TRBJ2-7; no reliable D call. CDR1 is DFQATT and CDR2 is SNEGSKA in the germline V gene (reference sequence). This CDR3 is 14 amino acids long. V was shortened by 6 bases and J by 0 bases, with 15 bases between the two germline ends. Here the CDR3 DNA reads TGCAGTGCCCACTTGGCAGGCAGCTCCTACGAGCAGTACTTC. This gives the protein CSAHLAGSSYEQYF.

This clonotype was seen many times. This chain's CDR3 is CASSSGLGMQNSPLHF. The CDR3, as DNA: TGCGCCAGCAGCTCCGGATTGGGAATGCAGAATTCACCCCTCCACTTT. This chain links TRBV5-1 with TRBJ1-6; no clear D gene. The CDR3 sequence is 16 residues long. V lost 3 bases and J 7 bases, leaving 17 bases between the germline ends. The germline CDR1 and CDR2 sequences are SGHRS and YFSETQ.

The chain couples TRBV5-1 to TRBJ2-1, with a tentative D call TRBD1 (5 bases). The CDR3 spans 16 residues. Trimming shortened V by 4 bases and J by 8 bases, and 22 bases separated the two germline ends. Per the germline V gene, CDR1 is SGHRS and CDR2 is YFSETQ. CDR3 protein: CASSPVTRQPVYEQFF. CDR3 coding DNA: TGCGCCAGCAGCCCCGTCACCCGACAGCCGGTTTATGAGCAGTTCTTC.

There are a few counts of this clonotype. The gene calls are TRBV4-2 and TRBJ2-1, with 8 bases identical to TRBD2. V lost 0 bases to trimming and J lost 3 bases; unmatched junction nucleotides: 4. Germline lookup yields CDR1 LGHNA and CDR2 YNFKEQ. The CDR3 spans 16 residues. CDR3 sequence reads: CASSQDESGGYNEQFF. Written as DNA, the CDR3 is TGTGCCAGCAGCCAAGATGAGAGCGGGGGCTACAATGAGCAGTTCTTC.

The table lists this clonotype with a few counts. J is TRBJ2-6 and V is TRBV30, with no clear D. The CDR3 loop spans 14 amino acids. The V end lost 3 bases, the J end lost 1 base, and 7 bases lay between the germline ends. In germline, CDR1 is GTSNPN, CDR2 SVGIG (reference sequence). CDR3 in amino acids: CAWRKGSGANVLTF. The DNA for the CDR3 is TGTGCCTGGAGGAAAGGATCTGGGGCCAACGTCCTGACTTTC.

The V and J genes are TRBV29-1 and TRBJ2-7; D may be TRBD2 (5 bases). V was shortened by 5 bases and J by 1 base, with 9 bases between the two germline ends. This CDR3 contains 12 residues. In germline, CDR1 is SQVTM, CDR2 ANQGSEA. In DNA, the CDR3 is TGCAGCGTTCGAGGGAAATCCTACGAGCAGTACTTC. Translated: CSVRGKSYEQYF.

This clonotype showed up just a few times. Germline is not matched at one junction end, which may reflect a read error. The chain joins TRBV7-7 to TRBJ2-1; TRBD1 or TRBD2 may be the D gene (5 bases each). The CDR3 has 14 amino acids. The germline V gene encodes CDR1 SSHAT and CDR2 FNYEAQ (reference sequence). The CDR3 sequence: CASSPPGTMGEQFF. CDR3 DNA: TGTGCTAGCAGCCCCCCCGGGACGATGGGAGAGCAGTTCTTC.

V is TRBV7-2 and J is TRBJ1-4; D possibly corresponds to TRBD1 (6 bases). CDR1 is SGHTA and CDR2 is FQGNSA in the germline V gene. The V end lost 2 bases, the J end lost 8 bases, and 15 bases lay between the germline ends. The CDR3 runs 15 residues. The CDR3 sequence is CASSLSQGTREKLFF. DNA of the CDR3: TGTGCCAGCAGCTTATCGCAGGGGACTCGAGAAAAACTGTTTTTT.

This clonotype was observed a few times. The chain recombines TRBV10-3 with TRBJ2-4; D not certain. The CDR3 loop spans 14 amino acids. The germline V gene encodes CDR1 ENHRY and CDR2 SYGVKD. V was clipped by 4 bases and J by 6 bases, with 13 bases between them. CDR3 residues: CAISAFENRNIQYF. CDR3 DNA: TGTGCCATCAGTGCGTTCGAGAACAGAAACATTCAGTACTTC.

V gene TRBV7-2 combines with J gene TRBJ2-1; D may be TRBD2 (6 bases). Trimming left V 1 base short and J 8 bases short, with 15 bases between. The CDR3 covers 15 residues. The germline gives CDR1 SGHTA, CDR2 FQGNSA. This CDR3 is CASSLGDWVVDEQFF. As DNA, the CDR3 is TGTGCCAGCAGCTTAGGGGACTGGGTTGTGGATGAGCAGTTCTTC.

The rearrangement joins TRBV5-1 to TRBJ2-2; no clear D gene. Between the trimmed V and J ends, which lost 4 bases and 0 bases, there was a span of 7 bases. The CDR3 has 14 residues. Germline CDR1 and CDR2: SGHRS and YFSETQ. The CDR3 nucleotides are TGCGCCAGCAGCCCCTATACGAACACCGGGGAGCTGTTTTTT. It encodes CASSPYTNTGELFF.

This clonotype has a count of ten or more. The V call is TRBV18, the J call TRBJ2-1; TRBD2 matches 11 bases. The germline V gene has CDR1 KGHSH and CDR2 LQKENI. The CDR3 is 16 residues long. V dropped 3 bases and J dropped 3; count of bases not matched to a gene: 4. The CDR3 DNA reads as TGTGCCAGCTCACCGCCGGGACTAGCGGACTACAATGAGCAGTTCTTC. This gives the protein CASSPPGLADYNEQFF.

The V and J genes are TRBV7-9 and TRBJ2-5; D possibly corresponds to TRBD1 (5 bases). The V gene lost 4 bases and the J gene lost 7 bases, with 13 bases spanning the gap. Germline V gene data show CDR1 as SEHNR and CDR2 as FQNEAQ (reference sequence). The CDR3 is made up of 13 amino acids. CDR3 in amino acids: CASSWGSLGTQYF. As DNA, the CDR3 is TGTGCCAGCAGCTGGGGCTCATTAGGGACCCAGTACTTC.

This clonotype was detected once. This clone may be a read error of a much larger clone one base away. The rearrangement uses TRBV29-1 and TRBJ1-4, with a possible D match to TRBD1 (5 bases). The CDR3 loop spans 12 amino acids. Germline V gives CDR1 SQVTM, CDR2 ANQGSEA. CDR3 in amino acids: CSAGTGNEKLLF. In nucleotides, the CDR3 is TGCAGCGCGGGGACGGGTAATGAAAAACTGCTTTTT.

This clonotype was counted at least ten times. V is TRBV6-2 or TRBV6-3 and J is TRBJ2-5, with TRBD2 matching 8 bases. This CDR3 spans 15 amino acids. Germline-derived CDR1 and CDR2 are MNHEY and SVGEGT. V dropped 6 bases and J dropped 4; count of bases not matched to a gene: 10. The CDR3 bases are TGTGCCAGCAGCCTCGTTGGTAGCGGGATAGAGACCCAGTACTTC. This codes for CASSLVGSGIETQYF.

This clonotype was observed a few times. CDR3 loop: CASSPFSGGGEQYF. The CDR3 coding sequence is TGCGCCAGCAGCCCTTTCTCAGGGGGGGGCGAGCAGTACTTC. The chain uses TRBV4-3 and TRBJ2-7, with D possibly called TRBD1 or TRBD2 (7 bases each). V was pared by 4 bases and J by 6 bases, with 16 bases between. Germline V gene data show CDR1 as LGHNA and CDR2 as YSLEER. The CDR3 is 14 residues long.

About this clonotype: It may be a read error: a sequence one base away is much more abundant. The genes are TRBV3-1 and TRBJ2-3; D gene uncertain. CDR3 length equals 15 residues. From germline, CDR1 is LGHDT and CDR2 YNNKEL (reference sequence). The CDR3 sequence: CASSQEGIPTDTLYF. The CDR3 bases are TGTGCCAGCAGCCAAGAAGGCATACCCACAGATACGCTGTATTTT.

Ten or more counts support this clonotype. The junction departs from the called germline gene at one end, perhaps through a read error. This chain connects TRBV29-1 to TRBJ1-4, with D unclear. Looked up from germline, CDR1 is SQVTM and CDR2 is ANQGSEA. CDR3 length: 12 residues. CDR3 bases: TGCAGCGTCCTAGAAACTAATAAAAAACTGTTTTTT. As protein: CSVLETNKKLFF.

This clonotype was observed a handful of times. The chain combines TRBV6-1 with TRBJ2-7; tentative D call: TRBD2 (6 bases). The CDR3 is made up of 13 amino acids. With 0 bases removed from V and 5 bases from J, the gap between germline ends came to 8 bases. Germline V CDR1 and CDR2: MNHNS, SASEGT. The CDR3 protein is CASSEAGGHEQYF. The CDR3, as DNA: TGTGCCAGCAGTGAAGCAGGAGGGCACGAGCAGTACTTC.

This clonotype was found a few times. The rearrangement links TRBV28 to TRBJ1-6; tentatively, D is TRBD1 (6 bases). This CDR3 has 13 residues. Trimming took off 8 bases at V and 10 bases at J, with 15 bases between the two ends. CDR1 is MDHEN and CDR2 is SYDVKM in the germline V gene. In DNA form, the CDR3 reads TGTGCCAGCTCGGGACAACCACCATCACCCCTCCACTTT. This sequence encodes CASSGQPPSPLHF.